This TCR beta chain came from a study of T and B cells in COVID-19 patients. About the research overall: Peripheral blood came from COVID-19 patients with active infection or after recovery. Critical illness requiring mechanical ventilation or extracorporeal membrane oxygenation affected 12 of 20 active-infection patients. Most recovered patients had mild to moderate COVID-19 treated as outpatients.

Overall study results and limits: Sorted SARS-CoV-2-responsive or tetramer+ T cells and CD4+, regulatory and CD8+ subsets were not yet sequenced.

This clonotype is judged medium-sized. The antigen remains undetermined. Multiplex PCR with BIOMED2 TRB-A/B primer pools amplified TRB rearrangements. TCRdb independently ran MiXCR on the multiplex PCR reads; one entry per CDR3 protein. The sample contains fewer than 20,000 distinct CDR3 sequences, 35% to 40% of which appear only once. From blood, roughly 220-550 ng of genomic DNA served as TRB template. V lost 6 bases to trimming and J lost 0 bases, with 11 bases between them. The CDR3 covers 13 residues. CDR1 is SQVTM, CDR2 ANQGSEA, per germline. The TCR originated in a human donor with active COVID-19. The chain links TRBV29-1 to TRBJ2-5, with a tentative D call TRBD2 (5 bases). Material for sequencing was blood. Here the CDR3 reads CSVEGPNQETQYF. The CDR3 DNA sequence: TGCAGCGTAGAGGGCCCAAACCAAGAGACCCAGTACTTC.